These 3 T cell receptor beta chains were sequenced from one sample in a study of lymphopenia after photon versus proton radiotherapy. This table comes from immunoSEQ multiplex PCR, and its TCRdb copy is limited to in-frame clones, with some not included. This table holds 40,000 to 45,000 clones, about 85% found once. Sequenced material: peripheral blood, taken from a patient treated with proton-based radiotherapy. The receptors were sampled from a woman aged 70-85 years with pancreatic cancer.

V and J are TRBV4-2 and TRBJ1-2; 7 nucleotides align to TRBD1. The CDR3 runs to 16 residues. The germline CDR1 and CDR2 sequences are LGHNA and YNFKEQ. V lost 1 base to trimming and J lost 6 bases; unmatched junction nucleotides: 11. The CDR3 DNA is TGTGCCAGCAGCCAAGTCGCGATGGGACAGTCACATGGCTACACCTTC. It codes for CASSQVAMGQSHGYTF.

The rearrangement joins TRBV11-3 to TRBJ2-1; 7 bases map to TRBD1. Germline CDR1 is SGHNT and CDR2 is YENEEA. The CDR3 loop spans 11 amino acids. With 5 bases clipped from V and 15 bases from J, the junction kept 7 bases outside the gene matches. The CDR3 region has the DNA TGTGCCAGCAGCCGCGACAGGGCGTTGTTCTTC. Residues: CASSRDRALFF.

V gene TRBV6-6 combines with J gene TRBJ2-7; perhaps TRBD1 as D (5 bases). The CDR3 loop spans 12 amino acids. CDR1 is MNHNY, CDR2 SVGAGI, per germline (reference sequence). V was trimmed by 4 bases and J by 3 bases, leaving 7 bases between them. The CDR3 DNA follows: TGTGCCAGCAGTTCGACAGACTACGAGCAGTACTTC. Encoded protein: CASSSTDYEQYF.